What follows are 7 T cell receptor beta chains derived from one specimen sequenced in a study of cytomegalovirus exposure and HLA in healthy donors. With 60 Vbeta and 13 Jbeta primers, the PCR was carried out. The repertoire was sequenced with immunoSEQ multiplex PCR; TCRdb's copy has only in-frame clones and lacks some. The data hold approximately 170,000 clones, with approximately 76% observed a single time. The source material was PBMCs. These receptors originate from a woman between 18 and 30 years old in good health and CMV-seropositive.

The J gene is TRBJ1-5, the V gene TRBV19, with 7 positions matching TRBD1. Looked up from germline, CDR1 is LNHDA and CDR2 is SQIVND (reference sequence). The ends lost 5 bases at V and 5 bases at J; junction bases unmatched: 6. There are 14 residues in the CDR3. The CDR3 DNA sequence: TGTGCCAGTAGTGACCGGGACAGATATCAGCCCCAGCATTTT. Amino acid sequence: CASSDRDRYQPQHF.

The V gene is TRBV2, the J gene TRBJ2-1; 9 bases match TRBD2. Germline-derived CDR1 and CDR2 are SNHLY and FYNNEI. This CDR3 has 14 amino acids. The trim removed 7 bases at V and 3 bases at J, leaving 4 bases unmatched. The CDR3 DNA is TGTGCCAGCATTGAGCGGGGGGACTACAATGAGCAGTTCTTC. Protein sequence: CASIERGDYNEQFF.

This clone was observed a single time. The chain combines TRBV6-4 with TRBJ1-6; TRBD1 matches 8 bases. This CDR3 spans 15 amino acids. Trimming cost V 6 bases and J 10 bases; bases outside gene matches: 11. Germline lookup yields CDR1 MRHNA and CDR2 SNTAGT. The CDR3 DNA is TGTGCCAGCAGCCGCGGACAGGGTGATGGATCACCCCTCCACTTT. Protein product: CASSRGQGDGSPLHF.

The gene calls are TRBV7-2 and TRBJ1-6; D not certain. The CDR3 is 16 amino acids. Germline values: CDR1 SGHTA, CDR2 FQGNSA. V shed 4 bases and J shed 5 bases, with 15 bases lying between them. In DNA, the CDR3 is TGTGCCAGCAGCTCCTCTACCCCTTCGAATAATTCACCCCTCCACTTT. Protein: CASSSSTPSNNSPLHF.

This clone was seen only once. The rearrangement uses TRBV27 and TRBJ1-2; 12 bases align to TRBD1. The CDR3 is 15 residues long. V lost 5 bases, J lost 7 bases, and 8 bases stayed unmatched. CDR1 is MNHEY and CDR2 is SMNVEV in the germline V gene (reference sequence). CDR3 residues: CASSNRDRGHGGYTF. The CDR3 DNA reads as TGTGCCAGCAGTAACCGGGACAGGGGGCACGGTGGCTACACCTTC.

The chain links TRBV13 to TRBJ2-1, with TRBD2 matching over 10 bases. Trimming cost V 5 bases and J 9 bases; bases outside gene matches: 10. The CDR3 totals 15 residues. Per germline, CDR1 PRHDT and CDR2 FYEKMQ (reference sequence). The CDR3 sequence is CASSQRPSGGGEQFF. In nucleotides, the CDR3 is TGTGCCAGCAGCCAACGCCCTAGCGGGGGAGGTGAGCAGTTCTTC.

V is TRBV7-9 and J is TRBJ2-1, with D tentatively TRBD2 (5 bases). This CDR3 is 13 amino acids long. CDR1 and CDR2 from the germline V gene are SEHNR and FQNEAQ (reference sequence). The V end lost 1 base, the J end lost 11 bases, and 12 bases lay between the germline ends. The CDR3 here is CASSLDIAGQQFF. The CDR3 nucleotides are TGTGCCAGCAGCTTAGATATTGCGGGCCAGCAGTTCTTC.